These 11 T cell receptor beta chains were sequenced from one sample in a study of T-cell reconstitution after alpha-beta-depleted transplantation in children (dated by TCRdb to about 2016). Libraries were constructed by PCR. Sequenced using an Illumina HiSeq 2500. TCR library preparation used molecular barcoding, with unique molecular identifiers applied to normalize quantification of the TCRbeta repertoire. Using fastp at Q25 and MiXCR, TCRdb reprocessed the public reads and kept productive beta chains. Here each entry gathers all rows of one CDR3 protein and keeps the most common genes and DNA. The sample has 200,000 to 250,000 distinct CDR3 sequences on record, approximately 9% of them singletons. Of the sample, approximately 6.6% is held by the ten largest clones. The starting material was PBMCs from the stem cell graft donor, obtained from the stem cell graft. The origin of the receptors is a human donor who donated a stem cell graft to a child with acute lymphoblastic leukemia.

This clonotype was detected ten times or more. This rearrangement joins TRBV10-3 to TRBJ1-2; tentative D call: TRBD1 (5 bases). Trimming removed 10 bases at V and 7 bases at J, with 22 bases between. Germline CDR1 and CDR2: ENHRY and SYGVKD. The CDR3 runs 14 residues. CDR3 coding DNA: TGTGCCACAGATAAACCGGGACTCGACGGTGGCTACACCTTC. It codes for CATDKPGLDGGYTF.

There are a few counts of this clonotype. The CDR3 sequence: CSADDGYNEQFF. CDR3 coding DNA: TGCAGTGCTGACGACGGATACAATGAGCAGTTCTTC. The chain uses TRBV20-1 and TRBJ2-1, with D unclear. The CDR3 consists of 12 residues. V lost 5 bases to trimming and J lost 4 bases, with 9 bases between them. The V gene's germline CDR1 is DFQATT and CDR2 SNEGSKA (reference sequence).

At least ten counts were recorded for this clonotype. This sequence joins TRBV10-3 and TRBJ2-1; 7 bases align to TRBD2. CDR3 size: 16 residues. Losses at the gene ends were 2 bases for V and 2 bases for J; bases not matched to a gene: 6. Per germline, CDR1 ENHRY and CDR2 SYGVKD. As DNA, the CDR3 is TGTGCCATCAGTGAGCCGAAGAGCGGGGCCTACAATGAGCAGTTCTTC. This gives the protein CAISEPKSGAYNEQFF.

This chain connects TRBV5-1 to TRBJ1-6; D call uncertain. Trimming cost V 2 bases and J 7 bases, with 13 bases left between them. CDR1 and CDR2 (germline): SGHRS, YFSETQ. The CDR3 spans 15 residues. In nucleotides, the CDR3 is TGCGCCAGCAGCTTTATCGGGGTTGAGAATTCACCCCTCCACTTT. Translating it yields CASSFIGVENSPLHF.

This clonotype was counted at least ten times. CDR3 in DNA: TGTGCCAGCAGCTCCGTCGGGAGGGAAGACTCCTACGAGCAGTACTTC. Translating it yields CASSSVGREDSYEQYF. The chain has TRBV5-4 and TRBJ2-7; 8 bases match TRBD2. Trimming cost V 3 bases and J 0 bases; bases outside gene matches: 8. The CDR3 consists of 16 residues. CDR1 is SGHNT, CDR2 YYREEE, per germline (reference sequence).

This clonotype was recorded a few times. The chain employs TRBV6-5 and TRBJ2-1; possibly TRBD1 or TRBD2 for D (7 bases each). The germline V and J ends were trimmed by 6 bases and 6 bases, with 18 bases remaining between them. CDR1 is MNHEY and CDR2 is SVGAGI in the germline V gene. This CDR3 is built from 15 residues. The chain's CDR3 is CASSRGRGRINEQFF. In DNA, the CDR3 is TGTGCCAGCAGCCGGGGGAGGGGGCGCATCAATGAGCAGTTCTTC.

This clonotype was found many times. The chain carries TRBV20-1 and TRBJ2-1; D is perhaps TRBD1 (5 bases). There are 16 residues in the CDR3. In germline, CDR1 is DFQATT, CDR2 SNEGSKA (reference sequence). V was pared by 0 bases and J by 5 bases, with 17 bases between. For the CDR3, the DNA is TGCAGTGCTAGAGAGGCAGGGCAATTCCCCAACAATGAGCAGTTCTTC. It yields the protein CSAREAGQFPNNEQFF.

The chain uses TRBV7-2 and TRBJ2-3; 8 nucleotides align to TRBD2. CDR1 SGHTA and CDR2 FQGNSA come from the germline V gene. The CDR3 is made up of 14 amino acids. After removal of 5 bases from V and 1 base from J, the junction contained 2 bases not matched to a gene. CDR3 protein: CASSVSGGTDTQYF. CDR3 sequence (DNA): TGTGCCAGCAGCGTTAGCGGGGGCACAGATACGCAGTATTTT.

This clonotype was picked up a small number of times. The chain is built from TRBV5-1 and TRBJ2-5; TRBD2 aligns across 16 bases. Germline loops: CDR1 SGHRS, CDR2 YFSETQ. V trimming: 3 bases; J trimming: 2 bases; junction bases outside the gene matches: 4. The CDR3 is 17 amino acids. As DNA, the CDR3 is TGCGCCAGCAGCTCGGGACTAGCGGGGGGGGAACAAGAGACCCAGTACTTC. It specifies CASSSGLAGGEQETQYF.

The rearrangement uses TRBV11-3 and TRBJ1-2; no reliable D call. This CDR3 is built from 17 residues. Trimming shortened V by 0 bases and J by 3 bases, and 17 bases separated the two germline ends. The germline V gene has CDR1 SGHNT and CDR2 YENEEA. Written as DNA, the CDR3 is TGTGCCAGCAGCTTAGAGGCCCTGGTGCGGAGAGACTATGGCTACACCTTC. Translating gives CASSLEALVRRDYGYTF. Based on the CDR3 plus reference TRBV11-3 and TRBJ1-2, the full variable domain is EAGVVQSPRYKIIEKKQPVAFWCNPISGHNTLYWYLQNLGQGPELLIRYENEEAVDDSQLPKDRFSAERLKGVDSTLKIQPAELGDSAVYLCASSLEALVRRDYGYTFGSGTRLTVV.

This clonotype was seen many times. The genes are TRBV27 and TRBJ2-3; 12 nucleotides match TRBD1. Germline V gene lookup returns CDR1 MNHEY and CDR2 SMNVEV (reference sequence). V lost 8 bases, J lost 3 bases, and 9 bases stayed unmatched. This CDR3 has 16 residues. The DNA for the CDR3 is TGTGCCAGCCGTCTTGGGGACAGGGGGCAAACAGATACGCAGTATTTT. Its protein product is CASRLGDRGQTDTQYF.